This T cell receptor (beta chain) was observed in a study of T cells in localized non-small cell lung cancer. Findings of the study overall: Uninvolved adjacent lung showed higher T cell clonality than tumor. A median of about 58 of the top 100 tumor clones appeared in adjacent lung, which was paired and uninvolved.

Method: immunoSEQ multiplex PCR; TCRdb's copy keeps in-frame clones and lacks some. The sample lists 25,000 or so clones, approximately 88% occurring once. This CDR3 is 15 amino acids long. Trimming shortened V by 3 bases and J by 1 base, and 13 bases separated the two germline ends. Germline values: CDR1 SGHRS, CDR2 YFSETQ. A note on this clone: Antigen unknown.

The sample in question was peripheral blood, obtained before any cancer treatment. This chain links TRBV5-1 with TRBJ1-1; weak D call: TRBD1 (5 bases). This TCR was recovered from a male donor aged 60 or over with stage I lung adenocarcinoma. The CDR3 sequence is CASSWEGPGNTEAFF. In DNA, the CDR3 is TGCGCCAGCAGCTGGGAGGGGCCCGGGAACACTGAAGCTTTCTTT.